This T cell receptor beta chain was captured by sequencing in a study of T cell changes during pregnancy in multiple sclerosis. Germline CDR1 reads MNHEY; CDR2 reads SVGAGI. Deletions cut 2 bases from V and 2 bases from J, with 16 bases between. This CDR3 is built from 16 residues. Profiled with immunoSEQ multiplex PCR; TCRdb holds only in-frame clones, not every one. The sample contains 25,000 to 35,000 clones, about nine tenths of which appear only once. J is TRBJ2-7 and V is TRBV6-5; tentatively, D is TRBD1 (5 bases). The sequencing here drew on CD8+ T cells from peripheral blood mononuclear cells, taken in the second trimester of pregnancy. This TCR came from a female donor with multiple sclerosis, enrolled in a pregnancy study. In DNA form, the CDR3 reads TGTGCCAGCAGTTACGCCGCTTGGGGCACTACCTACGAGCAGTACTTC. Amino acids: CASSYAAWGTTYEQYF.